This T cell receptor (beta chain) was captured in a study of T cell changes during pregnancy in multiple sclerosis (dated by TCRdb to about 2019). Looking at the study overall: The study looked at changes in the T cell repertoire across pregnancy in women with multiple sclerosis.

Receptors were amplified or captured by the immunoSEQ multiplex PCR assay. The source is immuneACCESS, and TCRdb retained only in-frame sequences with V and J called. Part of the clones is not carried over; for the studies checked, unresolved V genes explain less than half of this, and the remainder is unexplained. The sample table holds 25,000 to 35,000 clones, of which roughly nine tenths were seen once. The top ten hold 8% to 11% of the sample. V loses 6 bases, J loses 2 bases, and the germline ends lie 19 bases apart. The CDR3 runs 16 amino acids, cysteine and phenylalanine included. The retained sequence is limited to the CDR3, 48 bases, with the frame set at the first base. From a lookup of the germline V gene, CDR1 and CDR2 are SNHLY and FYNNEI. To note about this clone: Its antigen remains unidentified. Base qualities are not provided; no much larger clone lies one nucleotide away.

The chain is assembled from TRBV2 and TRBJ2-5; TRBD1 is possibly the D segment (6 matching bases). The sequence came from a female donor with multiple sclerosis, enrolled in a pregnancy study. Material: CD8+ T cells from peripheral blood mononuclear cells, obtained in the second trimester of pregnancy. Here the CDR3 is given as CASSALRTATQETQYF. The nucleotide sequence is TGTGCCAGCAGCGCGTTGAGGACAGCGACACAAGAGACCCAGTACTTC.